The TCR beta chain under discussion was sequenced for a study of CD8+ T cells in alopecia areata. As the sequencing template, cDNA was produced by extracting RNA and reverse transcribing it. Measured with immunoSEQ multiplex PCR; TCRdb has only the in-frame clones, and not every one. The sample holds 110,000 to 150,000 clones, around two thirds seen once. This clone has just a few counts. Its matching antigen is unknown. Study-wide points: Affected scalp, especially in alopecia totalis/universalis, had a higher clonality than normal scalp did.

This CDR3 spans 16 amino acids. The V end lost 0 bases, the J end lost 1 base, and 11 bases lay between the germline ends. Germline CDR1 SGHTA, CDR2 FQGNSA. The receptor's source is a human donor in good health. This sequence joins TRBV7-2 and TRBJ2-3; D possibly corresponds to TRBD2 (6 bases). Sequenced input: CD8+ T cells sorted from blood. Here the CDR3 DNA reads TGTGCCAGCAGCTTAGCGGCTAGCGTCCGCACAGATACGCAGTATTTT. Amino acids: CASSLAASVRTDTQYF.